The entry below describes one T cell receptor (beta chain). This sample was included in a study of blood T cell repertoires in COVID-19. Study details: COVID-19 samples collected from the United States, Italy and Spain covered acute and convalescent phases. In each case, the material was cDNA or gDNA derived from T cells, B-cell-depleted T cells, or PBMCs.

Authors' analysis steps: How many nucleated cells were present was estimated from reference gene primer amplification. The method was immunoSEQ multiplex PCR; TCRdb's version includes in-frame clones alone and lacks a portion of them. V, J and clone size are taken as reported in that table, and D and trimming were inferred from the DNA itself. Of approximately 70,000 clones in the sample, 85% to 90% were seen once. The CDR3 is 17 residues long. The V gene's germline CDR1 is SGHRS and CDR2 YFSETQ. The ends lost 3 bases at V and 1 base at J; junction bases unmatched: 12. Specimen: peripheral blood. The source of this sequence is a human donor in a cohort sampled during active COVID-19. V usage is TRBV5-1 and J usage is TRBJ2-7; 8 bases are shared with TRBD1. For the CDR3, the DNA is TGCGCCAGCAGCTCAGCCCCGGTCGGGACAGGTTCCTACGAGCAGTACTTC. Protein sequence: CASSSAPVGTGSYEQYF.